The clone carrying this T cell receptor beta chain was picked up one time. This sample was included in a study of blood T cell repertoires in COVID-19. The data were produced by immunoSEQ multiplex PCR, yet TCRdb's version contains in-frame clones alone and is incomplete. Of under 300,000 clones detected, roughly nine tenths appear once; the ten largest clones hold roughly 5.8%. Trimming cost V 4 bases and J 3 bases, with 10 bases left between them. CDR1 and CDR2 (germline): SGHDT, YYEEEE. This CDR3 is built from 13 residues. The chain combines TRBV5-6 with TRBJ1-1; D gene ambiguous. The clonotype originates from a man in his sixties with acute or convalescent COVID-19. Sample: peripheral blood. The CDR3 is CASSLLRDTEAFF. CDR3 DNA sequence: TGTGCCAGCAGCCTCCTCCGGGACACTGAAGCTTTCTTT.